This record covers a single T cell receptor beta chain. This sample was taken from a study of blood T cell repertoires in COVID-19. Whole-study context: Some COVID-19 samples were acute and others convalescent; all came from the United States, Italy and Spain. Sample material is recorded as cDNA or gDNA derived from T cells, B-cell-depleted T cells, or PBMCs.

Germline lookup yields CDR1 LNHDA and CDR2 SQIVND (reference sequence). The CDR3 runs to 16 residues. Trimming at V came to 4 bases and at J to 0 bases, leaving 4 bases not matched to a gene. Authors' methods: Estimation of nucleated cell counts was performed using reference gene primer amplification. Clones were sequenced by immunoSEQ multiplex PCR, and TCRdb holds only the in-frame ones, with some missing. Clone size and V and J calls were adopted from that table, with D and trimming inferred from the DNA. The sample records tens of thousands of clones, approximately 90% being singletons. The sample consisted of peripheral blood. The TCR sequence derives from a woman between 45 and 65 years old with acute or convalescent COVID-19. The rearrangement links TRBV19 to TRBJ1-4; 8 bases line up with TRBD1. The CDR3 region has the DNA TGTGCCAGTAGTACGACAGGGGTTGCAACTAATGAAAAACTGTTTTTT. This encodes CASSTTGVATNEKLFF.